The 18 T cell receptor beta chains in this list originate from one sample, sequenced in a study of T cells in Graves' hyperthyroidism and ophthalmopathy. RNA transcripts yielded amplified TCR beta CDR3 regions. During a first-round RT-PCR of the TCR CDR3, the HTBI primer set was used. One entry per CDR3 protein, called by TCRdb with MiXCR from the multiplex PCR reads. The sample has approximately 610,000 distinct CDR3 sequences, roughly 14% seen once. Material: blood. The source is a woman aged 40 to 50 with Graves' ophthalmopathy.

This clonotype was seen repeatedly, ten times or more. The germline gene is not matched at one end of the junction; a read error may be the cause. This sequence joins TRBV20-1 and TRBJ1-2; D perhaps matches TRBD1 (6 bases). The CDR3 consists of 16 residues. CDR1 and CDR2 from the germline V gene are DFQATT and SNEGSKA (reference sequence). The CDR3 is CNARDYSGEGDYGYTF. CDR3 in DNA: TGCAATGCTAGAGACTACTCAGGGGAAGGGGACTATGGCTACACCTTC.

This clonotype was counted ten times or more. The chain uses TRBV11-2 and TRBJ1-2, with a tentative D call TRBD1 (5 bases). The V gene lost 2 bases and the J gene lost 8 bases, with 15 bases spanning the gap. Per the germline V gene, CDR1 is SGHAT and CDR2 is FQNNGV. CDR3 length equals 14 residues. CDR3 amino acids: CASSLFLQGQGYTF. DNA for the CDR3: TGTGCCAGCAGCTTATTCCTGCAGGGTCAAGGCTACACCTTC.

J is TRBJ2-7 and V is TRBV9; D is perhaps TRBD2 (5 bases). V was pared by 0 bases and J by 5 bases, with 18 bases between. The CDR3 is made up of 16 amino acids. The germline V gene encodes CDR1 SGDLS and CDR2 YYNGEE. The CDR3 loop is CASSVGTGNELDEQYF. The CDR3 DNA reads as TGTGCCAGCAGCGTAGGGACGGGAAATGAGCTTGACGAGCAGTACTTC.

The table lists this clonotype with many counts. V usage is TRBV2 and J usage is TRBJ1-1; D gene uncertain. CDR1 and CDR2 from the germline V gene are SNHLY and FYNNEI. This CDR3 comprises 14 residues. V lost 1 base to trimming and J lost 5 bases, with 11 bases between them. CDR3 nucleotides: TGTGCCAGCAGTGAAGGGCGACGTAAAACTGAAGCTTTCTTT. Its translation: CASSEGRRKTEAFF.

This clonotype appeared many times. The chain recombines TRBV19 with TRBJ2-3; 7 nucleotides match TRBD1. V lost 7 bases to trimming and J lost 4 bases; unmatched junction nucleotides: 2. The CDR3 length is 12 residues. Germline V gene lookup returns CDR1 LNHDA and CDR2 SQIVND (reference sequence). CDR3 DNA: TGTGCCAGTACTCAGGGGGCAGATACGCAGTATTTT. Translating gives CASTQGADTQYF. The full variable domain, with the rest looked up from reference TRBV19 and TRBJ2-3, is DGGITQSPKYLFRKEGQNVTLSCEQNLNHDAMYWYRQDPGQGLRLIYYSQIVNDFQKGDIAEGYSVSREKKESFPLTVTSAQKNPTAFYLCASTQGADTQYFGPGTRLTVL.

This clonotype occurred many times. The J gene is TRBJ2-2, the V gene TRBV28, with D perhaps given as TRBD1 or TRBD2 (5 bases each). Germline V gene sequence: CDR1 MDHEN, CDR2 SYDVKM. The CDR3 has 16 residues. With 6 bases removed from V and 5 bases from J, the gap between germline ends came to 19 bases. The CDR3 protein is CASSPLGEKRTGELFF. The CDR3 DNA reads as TGTGCCAGCAGCCCGTTGGGGGAGAAGAGGACCGGGGAGCTGTTTTTT.

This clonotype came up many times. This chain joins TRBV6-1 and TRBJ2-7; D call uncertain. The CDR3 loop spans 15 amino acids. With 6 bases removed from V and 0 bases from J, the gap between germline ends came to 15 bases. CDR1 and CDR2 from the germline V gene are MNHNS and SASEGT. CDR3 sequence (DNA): TGTGCCAGCAGATTGGATCCGGGTCTCTCCTACGAGCAGTACTTC. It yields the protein CASRLDPGLSYEQYF.

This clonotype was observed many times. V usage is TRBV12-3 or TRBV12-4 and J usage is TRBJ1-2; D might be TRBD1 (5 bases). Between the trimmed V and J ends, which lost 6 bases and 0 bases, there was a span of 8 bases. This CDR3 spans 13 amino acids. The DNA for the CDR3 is TGTGCCAGCAGGCAGGGTGCTAACTATGGCTACACCTTC. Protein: CASRQGANYGYTF.

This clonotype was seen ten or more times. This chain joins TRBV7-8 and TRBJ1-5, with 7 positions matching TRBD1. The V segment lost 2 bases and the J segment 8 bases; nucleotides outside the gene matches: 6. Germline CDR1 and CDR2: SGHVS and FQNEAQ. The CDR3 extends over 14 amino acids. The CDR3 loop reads CASSLYLQGKPQHF. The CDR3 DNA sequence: TGTGCCAGCAGCTTATACCTACAGGGGAAGCCCCAGCATTTT.

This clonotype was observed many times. CDR3 nucleotides: TGTGCCTGGACGCTTGGGGGTAACGAAGCTTTCTTT. Its protein is CAWTLGGNEAFF. The V gene is TRBV30, the J gene TRBJ1-1; D may be TRBD1 (5 bases). The CDR3 extends over 12 amino acids. The germline CDR1 and CDR2 sequences are GTSNPN and SVGIG (reference sequence). The V end lost 4 bases, the J end lost 8 bases, and 14 bases lay between the germline ends.

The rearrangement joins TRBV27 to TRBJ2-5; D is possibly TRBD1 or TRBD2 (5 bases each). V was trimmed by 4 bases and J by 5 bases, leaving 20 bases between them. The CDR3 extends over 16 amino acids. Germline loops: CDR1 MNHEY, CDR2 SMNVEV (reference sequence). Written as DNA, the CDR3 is TGTGCCAGCAGTTCCCGCCGTCCGGGGACGGTGGAGACCCAGTACTTC. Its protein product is CASSSRRPGTVETQYF.

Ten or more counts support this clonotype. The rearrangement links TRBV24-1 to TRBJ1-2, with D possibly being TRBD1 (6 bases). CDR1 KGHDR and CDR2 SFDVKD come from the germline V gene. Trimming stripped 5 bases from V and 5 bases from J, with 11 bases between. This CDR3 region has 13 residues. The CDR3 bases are TGTGCCACCAGTGTTGACAGGACATATGGCTACACCTTC. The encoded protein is CATSVDRTYGYTF.

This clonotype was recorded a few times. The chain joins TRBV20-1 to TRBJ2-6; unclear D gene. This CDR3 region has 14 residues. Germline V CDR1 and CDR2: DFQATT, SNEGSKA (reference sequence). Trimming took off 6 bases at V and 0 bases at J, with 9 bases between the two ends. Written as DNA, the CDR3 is TGCAGTGCCCAATCCCCCTCTGGGGCCAACGTCCTGACTTTC. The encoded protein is CSAQSPSGANVLTF.

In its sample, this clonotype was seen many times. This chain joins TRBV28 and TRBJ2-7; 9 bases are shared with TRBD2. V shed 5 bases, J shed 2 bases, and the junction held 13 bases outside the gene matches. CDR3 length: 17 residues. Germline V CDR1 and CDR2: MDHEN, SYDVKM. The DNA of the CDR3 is TGTGCCAGCAGTCGGATCGGGGGCGGGAGGGCCCCCTACGAGCAGTACTTC. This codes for CASSRIGGGRAPYEQYF. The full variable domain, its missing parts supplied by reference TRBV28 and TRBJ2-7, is DVKVTQSSRYLVKRTGEKVFLECVQDMDHENMFWYRQDPGLGLRLIYFSYDVKMKEKGDIPEGYSVSREKKERFSLILESASTNQTSMYLCASSRIGGGRAPYEQYFGPGTRLTVT.

The CDR3 loop is CASSPTRPQETQYF. The CDR3 nucleotides read TGTGCCAGCAGTCCGACTAGGCCTCAAGAGACCCAGTACTTC. The chain uses TRBV12-3 or TRBV12-4 and TRBJ2-5; maybe TRBD2 (6 bases). Trimming pared 5 bases from V and 2 bases from J, leaving 12 bases between. The CDR3 consists of 14 residues.

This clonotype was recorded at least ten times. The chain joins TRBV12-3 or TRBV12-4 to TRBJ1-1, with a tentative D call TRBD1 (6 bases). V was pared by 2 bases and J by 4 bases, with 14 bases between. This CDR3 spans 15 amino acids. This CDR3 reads CASSLPVQGGTEAFF. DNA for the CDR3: TGTGCCAGCAGTTTACCAGTACAGGGAGGCACTGAAGCTTTCTTT.

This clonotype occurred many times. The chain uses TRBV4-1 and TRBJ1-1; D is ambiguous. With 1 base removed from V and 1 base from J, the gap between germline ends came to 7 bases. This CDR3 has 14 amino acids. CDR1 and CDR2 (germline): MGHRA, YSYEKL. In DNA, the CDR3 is TGCGCCAGCAGCCAAGTCTCGGCGAACACTGAAGCTTTCTTT. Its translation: CASSQVSANTEAFF.

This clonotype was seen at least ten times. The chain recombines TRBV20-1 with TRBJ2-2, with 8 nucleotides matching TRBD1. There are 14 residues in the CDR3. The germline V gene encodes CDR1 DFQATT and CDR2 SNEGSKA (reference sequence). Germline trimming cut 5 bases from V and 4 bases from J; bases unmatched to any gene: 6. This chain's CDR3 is CSAPDRAATGELFF. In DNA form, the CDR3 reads TGCAGTGCTCCGGACAGGGCGGCCACCGGGGAGCTGTTTTTT.